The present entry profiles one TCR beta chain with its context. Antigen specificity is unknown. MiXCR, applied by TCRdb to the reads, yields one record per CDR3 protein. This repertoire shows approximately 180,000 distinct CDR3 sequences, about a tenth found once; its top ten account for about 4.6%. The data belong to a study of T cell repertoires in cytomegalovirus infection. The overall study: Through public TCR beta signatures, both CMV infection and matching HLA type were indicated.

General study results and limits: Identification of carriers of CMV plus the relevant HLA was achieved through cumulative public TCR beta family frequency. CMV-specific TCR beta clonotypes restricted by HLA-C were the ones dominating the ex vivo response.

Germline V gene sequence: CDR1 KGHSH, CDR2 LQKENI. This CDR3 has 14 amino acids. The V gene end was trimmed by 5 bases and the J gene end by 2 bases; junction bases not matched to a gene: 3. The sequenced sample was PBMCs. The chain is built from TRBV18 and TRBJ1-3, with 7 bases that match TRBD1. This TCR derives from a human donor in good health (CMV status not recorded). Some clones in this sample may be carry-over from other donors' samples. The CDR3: CASSAGTAGNTIYF. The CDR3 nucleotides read TGTGCCAGCTCAGCCGGGACAGCTGGAAACACCATATATTTT.